Detailed here is one TCR beta chain. Its antigen is unidentified. This CDR3 comprises 17 residues. J gave up 1 base and V 3 bases, and 10 bases lay outside the gene matches. Germline CDR1 reads SNHLY; CDR2 reads FYNNEI. This record belongs to a study of shared clonotypes between healthy human individuals. Study context: Aged 18 to 49, the donors were two women and a few men. General study points: Read depth was anticipated to influence clonotype sharing among donors.

Selected positively for CCR7 and CD45RO-negative, naive CD8 cells excluded terminally differentiated effector memory CD45RA+ cells. Healthy adults negative for HIV, lacking recent acute infections or vaccinations, served as donors. Evenly divided among several immunoSEQ plates was the genomic DNA of each subset. Libraries were prepared by immunoSEQ multiplex PCR; TCRdb keeps only in-frame clonotypes and omits some of them. The repertoire includes hundreds of thousands of clones, around 92% of them detected once, and approximately 22% sits in the top ten. This TCR derives from a man aged 25 to 45 in good health. Input material: naive CD8+ T cells sorted from blood. This chain links TRBV2 with TRBJ2-3; TRBD1 matches 7 bases. The CDR3 bases are TGTGCCAGCAGTGACGACAGGGTGCGAGCGGGCACAGATACGCAGTATTTT. Translated: CASSDDRVRAGTDTQYF.